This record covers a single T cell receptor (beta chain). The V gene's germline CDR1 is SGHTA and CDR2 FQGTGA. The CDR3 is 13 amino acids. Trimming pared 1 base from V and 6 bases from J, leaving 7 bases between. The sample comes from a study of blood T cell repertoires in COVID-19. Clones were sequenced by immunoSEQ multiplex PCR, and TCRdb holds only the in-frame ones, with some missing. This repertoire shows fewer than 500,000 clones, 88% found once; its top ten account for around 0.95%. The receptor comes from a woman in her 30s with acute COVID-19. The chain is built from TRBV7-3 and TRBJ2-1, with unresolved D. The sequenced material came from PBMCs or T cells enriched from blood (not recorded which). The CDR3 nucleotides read TGTGCCAGCAGCTTAATATCAGGCAATGAGCAGTTCTTC. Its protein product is CASSLISGNEQFF.